The clone carrying this T cell receptor (beta chain) came up a few times. This entry comes from a study of OX40 agonist ivuxolimab in advanced cancers. The table came from immunoSEQ multiplex PCR; TCRdb's copy has only in-frame clones and leaves some out. Here the sample spans under 100,000 clones, under 90% being singletons. The V end was cut by 0 bases, the J end by 12 bases, with 21 bases between. Germline V lookup: CDR1 SGHNT, CDR2 YYREEE (reference sequence). This CDR3 has 16 residues. The sequence was obtained from an adult with an advanced solid tumor such as melanoma, head and neck, liver or kidney cancer. This specimen consisted of CD4+ or CD8+ T cells sorted from blood, obtained in a trial of the OX40 agonist ivuxolimab. The chain recombines TRBV5-4 with TRBJ1-4; possible D gene TRBD1, 6 bases. The CDR3 loop reads CASSLGGGGARGQLFF. Written as DNA, the CDR3 is TGTGCCAGCAGCTTGGGGGGAGGTGGTGCCAGGGGTCAACTGTTTTTT.